This entry describes one TCR beta chain. The data were obtained in a study of T cell changes during pregnancy in multiple sclerosis. Measured with immunoSEQ multiplex PCR; TCRdb has only the in-frame clones, and not every one. The table has over 40,000 clones, around 93% seen once. Germline V gene lookup returns CDR1 SGHRS and CDR2 YFSETQ. V gave up 7 bases and J gave up 7 bases; unmatched junction bases: 9. This CDR3 has 13 amino acids. Source: peripheral blood, taken in the third trimester of pregnancy. The TCR sequence derives from a female donor with multiple sclerosis, enrolled in a pregnancy study. The gene calls are TRBV5-1 and TRBJ2-7; the match to TRBD1 covers 9 bases. CDR3 in amino acids: CASGTGTGKEQYF. The CDR3 nucleotides are TGCGCCAGCGGCACCGGGACAGGGAAAGAGCAGTACTTC.